This T cell receptor (beta chain) is from a study of CD8 T cells in Susac syndrome. A single count supports this clonotype. Germline V gene data show CDR1 as MDHEN and CDR2 as SYDVKM. This CDR3 is 14 amino acids long. The V end lost 6 bases, the J end lost 3 bases, and 14 bases lay between the germline ends. TEMRA cells were FACS-enriched, while CD8+ and CD4+ T cells were negatively isolated. Random-hexamer reverse transcription was applied to roughly 0.5 to 1 ug RNA. The method of amplification for TCR beta CDR3 was immunoSEQ multiplex PCR, covering 54 Vbeta and 13 Jbeta. TCRdb reprocessed the immunoSEQ multiplex PCR reads with MiXCR, giving one entry per CDR3 protein. The data contain 130,000 to 150,000 distinct CDR3 sequences, roughly 95% of them singletons.

The chain employs TRBV28 and TRBJ1-1; D gene uncertain. Sequences were obtained from CD4+ T cells from PBMCs. This TCR was sampled from a human donor in good health. CDR3 in amino acids: CASRDQDLYTEAFF. The CDR3, as DNA: TGTGCCAGCAGAGACCAGGACTTATACACTGAAGCTTTCTTT.